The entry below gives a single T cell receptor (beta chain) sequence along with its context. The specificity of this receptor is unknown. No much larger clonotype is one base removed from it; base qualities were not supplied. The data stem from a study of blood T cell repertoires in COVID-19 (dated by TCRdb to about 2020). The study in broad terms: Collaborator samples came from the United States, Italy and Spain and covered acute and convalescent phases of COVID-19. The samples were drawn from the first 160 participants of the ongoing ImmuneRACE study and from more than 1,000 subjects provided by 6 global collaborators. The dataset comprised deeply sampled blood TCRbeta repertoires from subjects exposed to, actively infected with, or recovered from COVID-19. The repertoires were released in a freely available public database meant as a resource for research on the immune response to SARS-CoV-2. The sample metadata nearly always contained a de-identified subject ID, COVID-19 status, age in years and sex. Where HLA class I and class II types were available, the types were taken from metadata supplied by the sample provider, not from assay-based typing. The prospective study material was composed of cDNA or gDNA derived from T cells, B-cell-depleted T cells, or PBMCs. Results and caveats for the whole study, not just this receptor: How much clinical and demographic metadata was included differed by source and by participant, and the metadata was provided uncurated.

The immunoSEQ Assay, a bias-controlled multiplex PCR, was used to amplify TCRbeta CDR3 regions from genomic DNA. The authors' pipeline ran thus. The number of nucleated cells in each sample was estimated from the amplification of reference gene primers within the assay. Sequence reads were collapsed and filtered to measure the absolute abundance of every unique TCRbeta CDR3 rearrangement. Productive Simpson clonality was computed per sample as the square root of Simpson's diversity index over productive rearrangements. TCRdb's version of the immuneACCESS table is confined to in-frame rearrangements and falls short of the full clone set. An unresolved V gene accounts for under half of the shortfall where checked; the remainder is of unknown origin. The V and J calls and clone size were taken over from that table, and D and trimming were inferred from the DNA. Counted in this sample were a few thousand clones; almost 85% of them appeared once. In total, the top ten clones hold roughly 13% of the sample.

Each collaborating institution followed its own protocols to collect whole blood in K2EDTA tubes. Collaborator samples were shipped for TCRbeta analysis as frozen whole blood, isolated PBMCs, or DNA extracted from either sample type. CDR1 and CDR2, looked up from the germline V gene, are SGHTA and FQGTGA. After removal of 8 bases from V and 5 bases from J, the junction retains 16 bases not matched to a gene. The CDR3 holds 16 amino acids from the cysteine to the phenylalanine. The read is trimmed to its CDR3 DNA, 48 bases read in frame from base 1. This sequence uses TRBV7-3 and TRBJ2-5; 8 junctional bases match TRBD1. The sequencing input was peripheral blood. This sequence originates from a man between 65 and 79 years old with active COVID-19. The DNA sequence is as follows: TGTGCCAGCCTTCGAGCGGACAGGGACAATTTGGAGACCCAGTACTTC. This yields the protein CASLRADRDNLETQYF. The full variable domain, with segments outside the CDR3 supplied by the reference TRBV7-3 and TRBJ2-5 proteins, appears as GAGVSQTPSNKVTEKGKYVELRCDPISGHTALYWYRQSLGQGPEFLIYFQGTGAADDSGLPNDRFFAVRPEGSVSTLKIQRTERGDSAVYLCASLRADRDNLETQYFGPGTRLLVL.